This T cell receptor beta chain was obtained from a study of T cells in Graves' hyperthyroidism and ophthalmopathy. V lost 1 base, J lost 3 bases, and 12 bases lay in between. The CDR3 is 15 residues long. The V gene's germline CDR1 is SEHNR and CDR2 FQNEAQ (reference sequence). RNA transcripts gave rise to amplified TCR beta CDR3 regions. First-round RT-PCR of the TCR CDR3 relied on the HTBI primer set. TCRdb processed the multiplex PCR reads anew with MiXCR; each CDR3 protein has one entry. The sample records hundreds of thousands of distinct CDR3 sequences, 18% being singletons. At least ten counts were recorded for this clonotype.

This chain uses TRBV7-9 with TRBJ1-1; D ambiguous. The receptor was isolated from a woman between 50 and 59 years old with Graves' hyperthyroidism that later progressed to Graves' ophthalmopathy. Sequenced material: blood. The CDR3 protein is CASSLGRNKDTEAFF. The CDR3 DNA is TGTGCCAGCAGCTTAGGACGCAACAAGGACACTGAAGCTTTCTTT.